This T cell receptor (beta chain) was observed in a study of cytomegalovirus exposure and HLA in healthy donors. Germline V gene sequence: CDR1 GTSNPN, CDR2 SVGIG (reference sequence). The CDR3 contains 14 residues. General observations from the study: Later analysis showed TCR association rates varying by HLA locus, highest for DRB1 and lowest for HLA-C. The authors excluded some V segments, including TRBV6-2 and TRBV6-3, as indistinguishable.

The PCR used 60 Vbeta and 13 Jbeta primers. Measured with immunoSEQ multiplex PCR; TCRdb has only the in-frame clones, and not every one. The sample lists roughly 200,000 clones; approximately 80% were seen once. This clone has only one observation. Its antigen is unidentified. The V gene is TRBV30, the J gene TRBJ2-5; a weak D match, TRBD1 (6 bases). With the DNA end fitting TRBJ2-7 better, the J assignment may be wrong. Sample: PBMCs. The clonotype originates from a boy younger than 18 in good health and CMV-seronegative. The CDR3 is CAWVPGDTPYEQYF. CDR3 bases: TGTGCCTGGGTCCCCGGGGACACCCCCTACGAGCAGTACTTC.